This TCR beta chain appears in the sequencing data of a study of shared clonotypes between healthy human individuals. Study-wide background: Each donor contributed plates that comprised three CD4 naive, three CD4 memory, two CD8 naive and one CD8 memory. Findings of the study overall: What rarefaction showed was incomplete sorted-subset sequencing despite large depth.

In this sample, this clone turned up many times. The antigen is unknown. The CDR3 covers 14 residues. The germline CDR1 and CDR2 sequences are SGHTA and FQGNSA. V lost 4 bases and J lost 4, with 10 bases in between. Clones were sequenced by immunoSEQ multiplex PCR, and TCRdb holds only the in-frame ones, with some missing. The sample has over a million clones; 75% to 85% are singletons. The V gene is TRBV7-2, the J gene TRBJ2-2; no clear D gene. Sequenced sample: memory CD4+ T cells from PBMCs. Indicated subset: CD45RA-negative fraction. This sequence was found in a man aged 18 to 29 in good health. Some clones in this sample may be carry-over from other donors' samples. The DNA for the CDR3 is TGTGCCAGCAGCTCTGGGTTCAGCACCGGGGAGCTGTTTTTT. It encodes CASSSGFSTGELFF.